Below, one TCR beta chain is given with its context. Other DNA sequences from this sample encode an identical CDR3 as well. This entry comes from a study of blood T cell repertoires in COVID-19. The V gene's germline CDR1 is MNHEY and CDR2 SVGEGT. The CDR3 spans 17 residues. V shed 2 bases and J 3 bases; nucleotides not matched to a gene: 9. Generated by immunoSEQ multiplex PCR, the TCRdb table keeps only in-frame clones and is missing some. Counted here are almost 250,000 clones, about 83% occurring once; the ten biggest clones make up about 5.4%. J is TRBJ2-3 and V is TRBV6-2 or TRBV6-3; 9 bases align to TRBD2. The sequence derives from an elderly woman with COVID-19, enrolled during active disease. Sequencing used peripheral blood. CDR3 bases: TGTGCCAGCAGTTACCTAGCGGGGCGATGGGGGACAGATACGCAGTATTTT. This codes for CASSYLAGRWGTDTQYF.